Listed here are 20 T cell receptor beta chains from one sample, sequenced in a study of graft-versus-host responses after intestinal transplantation (dated by TCRdb to about 2021). No antigen has been assigned to these receptors. Library preparation was by the immunoSEQ multiplex PCR assay. The source is immuneACCESS, and TCRdb retained only in-frame sequences with V and J called. Part of the clones is not carried over; for the studies checked, unresolved V genes explain less than half of this, and the remainder is unexplained. The sample table records about 120,000 clones; approximately 95% of these occur just once. Of the sample, over 2.5% falls within the top ten clones. The time point label of this sample denotes: cells obtained before transplantation from donor or recipient. The source was unstimulated CD8+ T cells sorted from spleen or lymph node cells, collected before intestinal transplant. These receptors all come from a human donor who received an intestinal transplant.

The CDR3 spells CASSLRDSTPDTQYF. In nucleotides, the CDR3 is TGTGCCAGCAGTTTACGGGACTCCACACCAGATACGCAGTATTTT. This chain joins TRBV27 and TRBJ2-3; possible D gene TRBD2, 6 bases. This CDR3 has 15 amino acids. Germline values: CDR1 MNHEY, CDR2 SMNVEV (reference sequence). Deletions cut 2 bases from V and 4 bases from J, with 13 bases between.

This clone has a handful of counts. This rearrangement joins TRBV9 to TRBJ2-1; the D gene is possibly TRBD2 (7 bases). The germline gives CDR1 SGDLS, CDR2 YYNGEE. The CDR3 spans 15 residues. V gave up 2 bases and J gave up 6 bases, with 15 bases separating them. The CDR3 loop reads CASSVGGSTGNEQFF. Written as DNA, the CDR3 is TGTGCCAGCAGCGTGGGGGGGTCGACAGGCAATGAGCAGTTCTTC.

The chain couples TRBV13 to TRBJ2-7, with TRBD2 matching 8 bases. V was clipped by 5 bases and J by 4 bases; unmatched bases: 13. Germline V gene sequence: CDR1 PRHDT, CDR2 FYEKMQ (reference sequence). This CDR3 region has 16 residues. The CDR3 bases are TGTGCCAGCAGCCCACTCGGGGAGCGGGAGTCTTACGAGCAGTACTTC. It specifies CASSPLGERESYEQYF.

The rearrangement links TRBV19 to TRBJ2-1; 10 bases are shared with TRBD2. Germline V gene data show CDR1 as LNHDA and CDR2 as SQIVND (reference sequence). The CDR3 has 15 amino acids. V lost 8 bases and J lost 4; bases outside the gene matches: 8. CDR3 sequence (DNA): TGTGCCAGTTCGCAGCGGGAGGGCCTTTACAATGAGCAGTTCTTC. Its protein product is CASSQREGLYNEQFF. Full variable domain (rest looked up from reference TRBV19 and TRBJ2-1): DGGITQSPKYLFRKEGQNVTLSCEQNLNHDAMYWYRQDPGQGLRLIYYSQIVNDFQKGDIAEGYSVSREKKESFPLTVTSAQKNPTAFYLCASSQREGLYNEQFFGPGTRLTVL.

J is TRBJ2-3 and V is TRBV7-3; TRBD2 matches 15 bases. The CDR3 spans 21 residues. Germline trimming cut 5 bases from V and 1 base from J; bases unmatched to any gene: 16. CDR1 is SGHTA, CDR2 FQGTGA, per germline. Here the CDR3 DNA reads TGTGCCAGCAGCCAAGGAACACGGACTAGCGGGAGGGAGGCGGGCACAGATACGCAGTATTTT. This encodes CASSQGTRTSGREAGTDTQYF.

The chain is built from TRBV27 and TRBJ2-7; TRBD2 matches at 11 bases. The CDR3 sequence is 15 residues long. Germline trimming cut 4 bases from V and 3 bases from J; bases unmatched to any gene: 5. The germline V gene has CDR1 MNHEY and CDR2 SMNVEV (reference sequence). In DNA form, the CDR3 reads TGTGCCAGCAGTTATAGGGGGACTAGCGGCTACGAGCAGTACTTC. Translating gives CASSYRGTSGYEQYF.

V and J are TRBV5-1 and TRBJ2-2; 7 bases map to TRBD2. This CDR3 spans 16 amino acids. Germline V gene data show CDR1 as SGHRS and CDR2 as YFSETQ. Trimming removed 0 bases from V and 5 bases from J; junction bases left unmatched: 7. In DNA form, the CDR3 reads TGCGCCAGCAGCTTGGCGGAGCGGGAATGGACCGGGGAGCTGTTTTTT. Protein sequence: CASSLAEREWTGELFF.

This rearrangement joins TRBV19 to TRBJ2-7; D possibly corresponds to TRBD1 (6 bases). Germline assignment: CDR1 LNHDA and CDR2 SQIVND (reference sequence). V gave up 3 bases and J gave up 2 bases, with 14 bases separating them. The CDR3 length is 15 residues. The CDR3 reads CASSILRQDPYEQYF. The CDR3 DNA reads as TGTGCCAGTAGTATCCTTCGACAGGACCCCTACGAGCAGTACTTC.

CDR3 residues: CASRLSGNTIYF. CDR3 bases: TGTGCCAGCCGCCTCTCTGGAAACACCATATATTTT. V and J are TRBV7-9 and TRBJ1-3; D remains ambiguous. V dropped 8 bases and J dropped 0 bases, with 5 bases sitting between them. Germline loops: CDR1 SEHNR, CDR2 FQNEAQ (reference sequence). This CDR3 has 12 amino acids. The whole variable domain, remainder taken from reference TRBV7-9 and TRBJ1-3, is DTGVSQNPRHKITKRGQNVTFRCDPISEHNRLYWYRQTLGQGPEFLTYFQNEAQLEKSRLLSDRFSAERPKGSFSTLEIQRTEQGDSAMYLCASRLSGNTIYFGEGSWLTVV.

The rearrangement uses TRBV28 and TRBJ2-2; D is possibly TRBD1 (6 bases). V lost 3 bases to trimming and J lost 0 bases, with 14 bases between them. The CDR3 totals 17 residues. Germline values: CDR1 MDHEN, CDR2 SYDVKM. CDR3 amino acids: CASSFLVGAPNTGELFF. The CDR3 coding sequence is TGTGCCAGCAGTTTTTTAGTGGGGGCCCCGAACACCGGGGAGCTGTTTTTT.

Worth noting for this clone: Compared with germline, one end of the junction differs, possibly owing to a read error. This chain connects TRBV7-9 to TRBJ2-1, with a possible D match to TRBD2 (5 bases). From germline, CDR1 is SEHNR and CDR2 FQNEAQ (reference sequence). The CDR3 is 13 amino acids. CDR3 residues: CASSLAGAPPPIF. The CDR3 bases are TGTGCCAGCAGCTTAGCGGGAGCCCCGCCACCCATCTTC.

This sequence joins TRBV5-6 and TRBJ2-5; perhaps D is TRBD1 or TRBD2 (5 bases each). The better agreement between TRBJ2-7 and the DNA end casts doubt on the J call. From germline, CDR1 is SGHDT and CDR2 YYEEEE. The CDR3 is made up of 14 amino acids. The CDR3 loop is CASRPGTNYYEQYF. CDR3 bases: TGTGCCAGCAGACCCGGGACCAACTACTACGAGCAGTACTTC.

This clone was seen a few times. The genes are TRBV19 and TRBJ2-7; D is ambiguous. Germline assignment: CDR1 LNHDA and CDR2 SQIVND (reference sequence). This CDR3 has 13 residues. Trimming took 3 bases from V and 0 from J, leaving 6 bases between them. The CDR3 nucleotides are TGTGCCAGTAGTATTACCACCTCCTACGAGCAGTACTTC. Its protein is CASSITTSYEQYF.

The chain recombines TRBV28 with TRBJ2-4; 7 bases are a match to TRBD1. Germline CDR1 reads MDHEN; CDR2 reads SYDVKM. The V and J ends lost 7 bases and 6 bases, in that order; junction bases with no gene match: 6. The CDR3 spans 13 residues. The CDR3 reads CASTAGGRNIQYF. CDR3 nucleotides: TGTGCCAGCACCGCAGGGGGAAGAAACATTCAGTACTTC.

This clone occurred once. The rearrangement joins TRBV19 to TRBJ2-1; a possible D gene is TRBD2 (5 bases). V was trimmed by 2 bases and J by 7 bases, leaving 15 bases between them. Germline CDR1 is LNHDA and CDR2 is SQIVND (reference sequence). The CDR3 contains 15 residues. In nucleotides, the CDR3 is TGTGCCAGTAGTATATCAGGAGGATCAGGTAATGAGCAGTTCTTC. Encoded protein: CASSISGGSGNEQFF.

The chain employs TRBV10-3 and TRBJ2-7; TRBD2 might be the D (6 bases). Germline V CDR1 and CDR2: ENHRY, SYGVKD. This CDR3 is built from 14 residues. Trimming cost V 3 bases and J 7 bases, with 16 bases left between them. The CDR3 protein is CAISDDGRHEEQYF. The DNA for the CDR3 is TGTGCCATCAGTGACGACGGGAGACATGAAGAGCAGTACTTC.

CDR3 in DNA: TGTGCCAGCAGCCCTAGGCGGGGTATTCGCCAAGAGACCCAGTACTTC. As protein: CASSPRRGIRQETQYF. The chain combines TRBV7-8 with TRBJ2-5; D possibly corresponds to TRBD2 (6 bases). The V gene's germline CDR1 is SGHVS and CDR2 FQNEAQ. V was shortened by 5 bases and J by 1 base, with 17 bases between the two germline ends. This CDR3 spans 16 amino acids. The whole variable domain, filled in from reference TRBV7-8 and TRBJ2-5, reads GAGVSQSPRYKVAKRGQDVALRCDPISGHVSLFWYQQALGQGPEFLTYFQNEAQLDKSGLPSDRFFAERPEGSVSTLKIQRTQQEDSAVYLCASSPRRGIRQETQYFGPGTRLLVL.

The chain links TRBV5-1 to TRBJ2-7; a possible D gene is TRBD1 (5 bases). The CDR3 is made up of 12 amino acids. Germline V gene sequence: CDR1 SGHRS, CDR2 YFSETQ. V was trimmed by 1 base and J by 3 bases, leaving 5 bases between them. Written as DNA, the CDR3 is TGCGCCAGCAGCTTGACAGGCTACGAGCAGTACTTC. As protein: CASSLTGYEQYF.

The V gene is TRBV27, the J gene TRBJ2-1, with D perhaps matching TRBD1 (6 bases). Trimming took 0 bases from V and 0 from J, leaving 15 bases between them. Germline V gene lookup returns CDR1 MNHEY and CDR2 SMNVEV (reference sequence). This CDR3 region has 18 residues. CDR3 region: CASSLSVGQCGSYNEQFF. The DNA of the CDR3 is TGTGCCAGCAGTTTATCGGTCGGACAGTGTGGCTCCTACAATGAGCAGTTCTTC.

The chain uses TRBV5-5 and TRBJ2-5; 10 bases fit TRBD2. This CDR3 has 18 residues. The trim removed 0 bases at V and 3 bases at J, leaving 11 bases unmatched. The V gene's germline CDR1 is SGHKS and CDR2 YYEKEE (reference sequence). CDR3 region: CASSLATSGVTWEETQYF. In nucleotides, the CDR3 is TGTGCCAGCAGCTTGGCCACTAGCGGGGTGACCTGGGAAGAGACCCAGTACTTC.